Presented here are 17 T cell receptor beta chains from one specimen sequenced in a study of T cell clonality in common variable immunodeficiency. Sequenced by immunoSEQ multiplex PCR; TCRdb stores in-frame clones only, minus some. The repertoire consists of more than 13,000 clones, none detected only once. Study-level findings and limits: Common variable immunodeficiency TCR beta sequences reportedly had fewer deletions and N-nucleotide insertions.

These TCRs' antigens remain unknown. Sequenced material: peripheral blood mononuclear cells. The receptors here all came from a human donor with common variable immunodeficiency.

By share of the sample, this clone is medium-sized (0.01 to 0.1%). The CDR3 end lies 3 residues beyond the end of the read and is filled in from the germline J gene. This rearrangement joins TRBV12-3 or TRBV12-4 to TRBJ1-2; D possibly corresponds to TRBD1 (6 bases). The CDR3 has 15 residues. V was cut by 0 bases and J by 1 base, with 9 bases left in between. The sequenced part of the CDR3 DNA is TGTGCCAGCAGTTTAGCAGGGGGTCTTAACTATGGC. Amino acids: CASSLAGGLNYG. In full, the CDR3 is CASSLAGGLNYGYTF.

At least ten counts were recorded for this clone. CDR3 in amino acids: CASSLGWTSVPDTQYF. The CDR3 DNA, read in part, is TGCGCCAGCAGCTTGGGTTGGACTAGCGTTCCAGATACG. The rearrangement uses TRBV5-1 and TRBJ2-3; 9 bases line up with TRBD2. The read ends 3 residues before the CDR3 terminus; that terminus is restored from the germline J gene. CDR1 and CDR2 from the germline V gene are SGHRS and YFSETQ. V trimming: 0 bases; J trimming: 4 bases; junction bases outside the gene matches: 6. This CDR3 has 16 residues.

This clone was seen a handful of times. The CDR3 reads CASSLVGSANEKLFF. CDR3 bases read: TGTGCCAGCAGCTTAGTCGGGTCAGCTAATGAAAAA. The chain uses TRBV7-9 and TRBJ1-4, with unresolved D. The read falls 3 residues short of the CDR3 end, and the missing part is taken from the germline J gene. CDR1 and CDR2 (germline): SEHNR, FQNEAQ (reference sequence). The V end was cut by 1 base, the J end by 3 bases, with 9 bases between. The CDR3 covers 15 residues.

Comment on this clone: The read is 3 residues too short to cover the CDR3 end, so that end is filled in from the germline J gene. This chain joins TRBV7-6 and TRBJ2-7, with 7 bases that match TRBD1. Germline V gene lookup returns CDR1 SGHVS and CDR2 FNYEAQ. CDR3 length equals 15 residues. The V and J ends lost 4 bases and 3 bases, in that order; junction bases with no gene match: 9. The part of the CDR3 DNA that was read is TGTGCCAGCAGCTCGCCACGACAGGGCCTCTACGAG. Translation gives CASSSPRQGLYE. The whole CDR3 reads CASSSPRQGLYEQYF.

As regards this clone: The CDR3 end is not reached by the read, which stops 3 residues before it; the germline J gene fills it in. V usage is TRBV7-2 and J usage is TRBJ1-1, with unresolved D. The CDR3 covers 14 residues. Trimming removed 2 bases at V and 0 bases at J, with 7 bases between. The germline gives CDR1 SGHTA, CDR2 FQGNSA. The DNA read from the CDR3 is TGTGCCAGCAGCTTATATGGGCTGAACACTGAA. This gives the protein CASSLYGLNTE. Given in full, the CDR3 is CASSLYGLNTEAFF.

In this sample, this clone turned up a few times. The missing CDR3 end, 3 residues past where the read stops, is filled in from the germline J gene. The chain recombines TRBV5-1 with TRBJ2-7; 9 positions agree with TRBD1. CDR3 length: 14 residues. From germline, CDR1 is SGHRS and CDR2 YFSETQ. J lost 5 bases, V lost 4 bases, and 7 bases had no gene match. CDR3 bases read: TGCGCCAGCAGCGGACGGGACAGGGCCCACGAG. Protein product: CASSGRDRAHE. The complete CDR3 sequence is CASSGRDRAHEQYF.

In regard to this clone: The CDR3 end lies 3 residues beyond the end of the read and is filled in from the germline J gene. This chain uses TRBV19 with TRBJ2-1, with 12 positions matching TRBD2. Germline V gene lookup returns CDR1 LNHDA and CDR2 SQIVND (reference sequence). The CDR3 spans 15 residues. Unmatched junction bases numbered 8, after V lost 8 bases and J lost 6 bases. The sequenced CDR3 bases are TGTGCCAGTCACCGGCCTAGCGGGGGGGCCAATGAG. This encodes CASHRPSGGANE. The full-length CDR3 reads as CASHRPSGGANEQFF.

This clone has at least ten counts. The CDR3 end falls 3 residues outside the read, so it is completed with the germline J gene. The gene calls are TRBV20-1 and TRBJ2-5; the D gene is possibly TRBD2 (5 bases). V was pared by 6 bases and J by 4 bases, with 15 bases between. This CDR3 has 13 amino acids. Germline V lookup: CDR1 DFQATT, CDR2 SNEGSKA (reference sequence). CDR3 sequence: CSALDSSVETQYF. The sequenced CDR3 bases are TGCAGTGCACTGGACTCCTCTGTAGAGACC.

This clone appeared a few times. The junction shows a germline mismatch at one end, possibly a read error. From the germline J gene comes the end of the CDR3, since the read stops 3 residues before it. The chain uses TRBV7-7 and TRBJ2-2; 7 bases are a match to TRBD1. CDR1 is SSHAT and CDR2 is FNYEAQ in the germline V gene (reference sequence). This CDR3 comprises 16 residues. The DNA read from the CDR3 is TGTGCTAGCAGCCACCGGCGACAGGGCGGCACCGGGGAG. Amino acid sequence: CASSHRRQGGTGE. The entire CDR3 sequence reads CASSHRRQGGTGELFF.

In this sample, this clone turned up many times. The CDR3 end falls 3 residues outside the read, so it is completed with the germline J gene. The genes are TRBV5-1 and TRBJ2-7; D perhaps matches TRBD1 (5 bases). Germline lookup yields CDR1 SGHRS and CDR2 YFSETQ. Trimming removed 4 bases at V and 1 base at J, with 9 bases between. CDR3 size: 13 residues. The CDR3 reads CASSPDRSYEQYF. The CDR3 DNA, read in part, is TGCGCCAGCAGCCCCGACAGATCCTACGAG.

This clone was counted between two and nine times. The CDR3 is cut off 3 residues early in the read; its end comes from the germline J gene. The chain joins TRBV7-6 to TRBJ2-1; 9 bases line up with TRBD1. Germline V CDR1 and CDR2: SGHVS, FNYEAQ. CDR3 length: 17 amino acids. The J segment lost 2 bases and the V segment lost 1 base, leaving 6 bases of the junction unmatched. Incomplete CDR3 DNA: TGTGCCAGCAGCTTAGTTCCTCGGGACAGGGCCTACAATGAG. Its translation: CASSLVPRDRAYNE. The entire CDR3 protein is CASSLVPRDRAYNEQFF.

Regarding this clone: The observed sequence ends 3 residues before the CDR3 terminus, with the missing tail filled in from the germline J gene. The chain links TRBV18 to TRBJ2-1, with 8 bases fitting TRBD1. Germline-derived CDR1 and CDR2 are KGHSH and LQKENI. The CDR3 has 14 residues. Germline trimming cut 4 bases from V and 3 bases from J; bases unmatched to any gene: 2. The sequenced part of the CDR3 DNA is TGTGCCAGCTCACGGGACAGGAACTACAATGAG. Translated: CASSRDRNYNE. The whole CDR3 protein reads CASSRDRNYNEQFF.

The CDR3 is CASRPHSSSYNEQFF. CDR3 DNA (partial): TGTGCCAGTCGGCCCCACAGTAGCTCCTACAATGAG. V usage is TRBV2 and J usage is TRBJ2-1; D remains ambiguous. The read comes to an end 3 residues before the CDR3 does, leaving the germline J gene to fill in the end. The CDR3 has 15 residues. Germline V gives CDR1 SNHLY, CDR2 FYNNEI. V shed 9 bases and J shed 0 bases, with 15 bases lying between them.

As for this clone: The read ends 3 residues before the CDR3 terminus; that terminus is restored from the germline J gene. V usage is TRBV30 and J usage is TRBJ2-6; 8 nucleotides agree with TRBD2. The J segment lost 0 bases and the V segment lost 3 bases, leaving 7 bases of the junction unmatched. CDR3 size: 17 residues. Germline V gene data show CDR1 as GTSNPN and CDR2 as SVGIG (reference sequence). The CDR3 DNA, read in part, is TGTGCCTGGAGCCCGATCCGGGGGGGCTCTGGGGCCAACGTC. It specifies CAWSPIRGGSGANV. The whole CDR3 is CAWSPIRGGSGANVLTF.

This clone was counted a few times. The DNA ends 3 residues before the CDR3 does, and the rest of the CDR3 is filled in from the germline J gene. V and J are TRBV18 and TRBJ1-5; TRBD1 aligns across 10 bases. This CDR3 is built from 16 residues. V lost 3 bases, J lost 3 bases, and 5 bases stayed unmatched. Germline V gene sequence: CDR1 KGHSH, CDR2 LQKENI. The CDR3 region is CASSPKGTGANQPQHF. The covered CDR3 bases are TGTGCCAGCTCACCGAAGGGGACAGGGGCCAATCAGCCC.

This clone was observed a few times. The DNA ends 3 residues before the CDR3 does, and the rest of the CDR3 is filled in from the germline J gene. V usage is TRBV7-9 and J usage is TRBJ1-6; 8 nucleotides line up with TRBD1. V trimming: 4 bases; J trimming: 9 bases; junction bases outside the gene matches: 5. Looked up from germline, CDR1 is SEHNR and CDR2 is FQNEAQ (reference sequence). The length of the CDR3 is 14 residues. CDR3 bases read: TGTGCCAGCAGCTCAGACAGGGGTAGTTCACCC. Translation: CASSSDRGSSP. The CDR3 in its entirety is CASSSDRGSSPLHF.

This clone is judged medium-sized. The CDR3 end is not reached by the read, which stops 3 residues before it; the germline J gene fills it in. The genes are TRBV5-4 and TRBJ1-1; no definite D call. The CDR3 sequence is 16 residues long. Germline V gene sequence: CDR1 SGHNT, CDR2 YYREEE (reference sequence). V gave up 3 bases and J gave up 0 bases, with 15 bases separating them. The CDR3 bases that were read are TGTGCCAGCAGCTCAGGCGCGGGGTTTATGAACACTGAA. The encoded protein is CASSSGAGFMNTE. The whole CDR3 region reads CASSSGAGFMNTEAFF.